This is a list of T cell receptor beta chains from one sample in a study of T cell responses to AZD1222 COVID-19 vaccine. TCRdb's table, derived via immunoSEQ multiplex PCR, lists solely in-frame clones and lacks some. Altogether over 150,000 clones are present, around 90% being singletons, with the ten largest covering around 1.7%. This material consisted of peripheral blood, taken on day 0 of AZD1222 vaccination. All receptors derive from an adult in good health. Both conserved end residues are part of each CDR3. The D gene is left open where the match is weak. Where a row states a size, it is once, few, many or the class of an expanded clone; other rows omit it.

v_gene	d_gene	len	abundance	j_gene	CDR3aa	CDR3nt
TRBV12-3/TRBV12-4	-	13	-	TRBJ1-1	CASSGQIYTEAFF	TGTGCCAGCAGCGGACAGATTTACACTGAAGCTTTCTTT
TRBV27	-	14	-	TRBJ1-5	CASSLGTGNQPQHF	TGTGCCAGCAGTTTAGGTACGGGGAATCAGCCCCAGCATTTT
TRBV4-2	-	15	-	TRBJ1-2	CASSQGPGPNYGYTF	TGTGCCAGCAGCCAAGGACCAGGCCCTAACTATGGCTACACCTTC
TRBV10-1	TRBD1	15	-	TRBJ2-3	CASSETTGATDTQYF	TGCGCCAGCAGTGAGACTACAGGGGCGACAGATACGCAGTATTTT
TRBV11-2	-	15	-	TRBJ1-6	CASSLDQVRISPLHF	TGTGCCAGCAGCTTAGATCAAGTGAGAATTTCACCCCTCCACTTT
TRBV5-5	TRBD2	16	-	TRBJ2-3	CASSLFSGRNTDTQYF	TGTGCCAGCAGCTTGTTTAGCGGGAGGAACACAGATACGCAGTATTTT
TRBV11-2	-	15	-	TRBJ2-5	CASSLWRGTPLTQYF	TGTGCCAGCAGCTTATGGCGGGGAACGCCCCTGACCCAGTACTTC
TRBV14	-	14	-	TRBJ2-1	CASSPRTVYNEQFF	TGTGCCAGCAGCCCACGGACAGTGTACAATGAGCAGTTCTTC
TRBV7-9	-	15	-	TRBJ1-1	CASSQRGQLNTEAFF	TGTGCCAGCAGCCAACGGGGCCAGTTGAACACTGAAGCTTTCTTT
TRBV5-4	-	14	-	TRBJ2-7	CASSFSGVTHEQYF	TGTGCCAGCAGCTTCTCTGGGGTTACCCACGAGCAGTACTTC
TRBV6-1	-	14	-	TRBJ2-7	CASSESGITYEQYF	TGTGCCAGCAGTGAATCCGGGATTACCTACGAGCAGTACTTC
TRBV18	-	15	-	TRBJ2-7	CASSPAAGAPYEQYF	TGTGCCAGCTCCCCCGCGGCAGGGGCCCCCTACGAGCAGTACTTC
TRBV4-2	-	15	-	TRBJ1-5	CASSQPGVSNQPQHF	TGTGCCAGCAGCCAACCGGGAGTCAGCAATCAGCCCCAGCATTTT
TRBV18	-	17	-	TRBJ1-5	CASSPLAGQNSNQPQHF	TGTGCCAGCTCACCACTGGCTGGACAGAATAGCAATCAGCCCCAGCATTTT
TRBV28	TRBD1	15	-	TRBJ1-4	CASSASGTGNEKLFF	TGTGCCAGCAGTGCCTCCGGGACAGGGAATGAAAAACTGTTTTTT
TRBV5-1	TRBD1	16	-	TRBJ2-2	CASSLESSRGTGELFF	TGCGCCAGCAGCTTGGAGTCGAGCAGGGGGACCGGGGAGCTGTTTTTT
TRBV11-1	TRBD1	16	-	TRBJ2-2	CASSPVDRGHPGELFF	TGTGCCAGCAGCCCAGTGGACAGGGGGCACCCCGGGGAGCTGTTTTTT
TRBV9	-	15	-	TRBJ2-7	CASSVAAGAIYEQYF	TGTGCCAGCAGCGTAGCGGCAGGGGCGATCTACGAGCAGTACTTC
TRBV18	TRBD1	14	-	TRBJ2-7	CASSPRQGVYEQYF	TGTGCCAGCTCACCTCGACAGGGAGTTTACGAGCAGTACTTC
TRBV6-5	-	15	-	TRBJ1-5	CASRVTSGGNQPQHF	TGTGCCAGCAGGGTGACTTCGGGGGGCAATCAGCCCCAGCATTTT
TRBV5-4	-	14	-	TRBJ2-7	CASSGGGLLYEQYF	TGTGCCAGCAGCGGGGGCGGACTCCTCTACGAGCAGTACTTC
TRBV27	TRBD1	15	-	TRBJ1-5	CASSLGQGANQPQHF	TGTGCCAGCAGTCTCGGACAGGGGGCCAATCAGCCCCAGCATTTT
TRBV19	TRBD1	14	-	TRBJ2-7	CASSDRDPSYEQYF	TGTGCCAGTAGCGACAGGGACCCCTCCTACGAGCAGTACTTC
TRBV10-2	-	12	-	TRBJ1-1	CASTDLNTEAFF	TGCGCCAGCACGGACCTGAACACTGAAGCTTTCTTT
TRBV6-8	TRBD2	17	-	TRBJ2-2	CASSYPSQREGPGELFF	TGTGCCAGCAGTTACCCGAGTCAGCGGGAGGGCCCCGGGGAGCTGTTTTTT
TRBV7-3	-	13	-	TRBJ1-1	CASSFTVNTEAFF	TGTGCCAGCAGCTTCACAGTTAACACTGAAGCTTTCTTT
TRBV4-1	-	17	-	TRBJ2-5	CASSQDPPGEDRETQYF	TGCGCCAGCAGCCAAGATCCTCCGGGAGAGGATCGAGAGACCCAGTACTTC
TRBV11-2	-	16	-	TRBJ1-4	CASSGTPTGRGEKLFF	TGTGCCAGCAGCGGAACACCTACAGGGCGGGGTGAAAAACTGTTTTTT
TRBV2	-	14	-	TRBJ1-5	CASSGVRSNQPQHF	TGTGCCAGCAGTGGGGTGCGGAGCAATCAGCCCCAGCATTTT
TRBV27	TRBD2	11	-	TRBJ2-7	CASIRAGEQYF	TGTGCCAGCATAAGAGCGGGGGAGCAGTACTTC
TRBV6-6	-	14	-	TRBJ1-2	CASSSRTANYGYTF	TGTGCCAGCAGTTCGAGGACAGCTAACTATGGCTACACCTTC
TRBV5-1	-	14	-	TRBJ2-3	CASSLAQGTDTQYF	TGCGCCAGCAGCTTGGCACAGGGAACAGATACGCAGTATTTT
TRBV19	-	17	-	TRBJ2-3	CASSIASDLGTGDTQYF	TGTGCCAGTAGTATAGCCTCGGACCTAGGAACAGGGGATACGCAGTATTTT
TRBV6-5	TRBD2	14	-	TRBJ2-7	CASTWTSGGYEQYF	TGTGCCAGCACTTGGACTAGCGGGGGCTACGAGCAGTACTTC
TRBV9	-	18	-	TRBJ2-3	CASSAPDVVGGSTDTQYF	TGTGCCAGCAGCGCACCAGATGTGGTTGGGGGAAGCACAGATACGCAGTATTTT
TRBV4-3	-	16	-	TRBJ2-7	CASSPQPDTPYHEQYF	TGCGCCAGCAGCCCCCAACCCGATACCCCATACCACGAGCAGTACTTC
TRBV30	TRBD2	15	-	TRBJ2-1	CAWIGLAGAYNEQFF	TGTGCCTGGATCGGGCTAGCGGGAGCCTACAATGAGCAGTTCTTC
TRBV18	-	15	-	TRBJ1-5	CASSPGQGPNQPQHF	TGTGCCAGCTCACCGGGGCAGGGACCCAATCAGCCCCAGCATTTT
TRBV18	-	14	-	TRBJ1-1	CASSPGLENTEAFF	TGTGCCAGCTCACCGGGCCTAGAGAACACTGAAGCTTTCTTT
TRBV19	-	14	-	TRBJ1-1	CASSWGSANTEAFF	TGTGCCAGTAGCTGGGGAAGCGCGAACACTGAAGCTTTCTTT
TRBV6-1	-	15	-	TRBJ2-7	CASSEVQGFTYEQYF	TGTGCCAGCAGTGAAGTACAGGGATTCACCTACGAGCAGTACTTC
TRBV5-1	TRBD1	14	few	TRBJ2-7	CASSRDREAREQYF	TGCGCCAGCAGCCGGGACAGGGAGGCTCGGGAGCAGTACTTC
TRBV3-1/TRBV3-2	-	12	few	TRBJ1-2	CASSPNHQENTF	TGTGCCAGCAGCCCCAATCACCAGGAGAACACCTTC
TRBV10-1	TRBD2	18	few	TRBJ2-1	CASSESGAGGFSYNEQFF	TGCGCCAGCAGTGAGTCGGGGGCGGGAGGGTTCTCCTACAATGAGCAGTTCTTC
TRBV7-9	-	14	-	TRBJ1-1	CASSPIYGDTEAFF	TGTGCCAGCAGCCCTATTTATGGCGACACTGAAGCTTTCTTT
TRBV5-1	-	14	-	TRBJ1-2	CASSLVGDHYGYTF	TGCGCCAGCAGCTTGGTCGGAGATCACTATGGCTACACCTTC
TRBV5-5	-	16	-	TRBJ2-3	CASSLRGAPSTDTQYF	TGTGCCAGCAGCTTGAGGGGGGCCCCCTCCACAGATACGCAGTATTTT
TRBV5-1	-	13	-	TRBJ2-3	CASSLGGADTQYF	TGCGCCAGCAGCTTGGGGGGGGCAGATACGCAGTATTTT
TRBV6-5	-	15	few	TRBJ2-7	CASKGGGALRGEQYF	TGTGCCAGCAAGGGTGGAGGGGCCCTGCGGGGCGAGCAGTACTTC
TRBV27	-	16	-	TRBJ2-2	CASSLLGRANTGELFF	TGTGCCAGCAGTTTACTGGGCCGGGCGAACACCGGGGAGCTGTTTTTT
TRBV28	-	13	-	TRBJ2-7	CASSTPPGYEQYF	TGTGCCAGCAGTACCCCACCAGGGTACGAGCAGTACTTC
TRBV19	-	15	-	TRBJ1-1	CASSIVGQPNTEAFF	TGTGCCAGTAGTATAGTAGGACAGCCGAACACTGAAGCTTTCTTT
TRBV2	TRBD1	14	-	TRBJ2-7	CASRKDRGLFEQYF	TGTGCCAGCAGGAAGGACAGGGGGCTCTTCGAGCAGTACTTC
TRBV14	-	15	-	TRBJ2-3	CASSPWGSGPDTQYF	TGTGCCAGCAGCCCCTGGGGGAGCGGGCCAGATACGCAGTATTTT
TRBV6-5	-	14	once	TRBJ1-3	CASSYDPAGNTIYF	TGTGCCAGCAGTTATGATCCTGCTGGAAACACCATATATTTT
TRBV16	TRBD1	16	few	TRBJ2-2	CASSRQTGAAAGELFF	TGTGCCAGCAGCCGCCAGACAGGGGCGGCGGCCGGGGAGCTGTTTTTT